One sample yielded the 18 T cell receptor beta chains listed below, sequenced in a study of blood T cell repertoires in COVID-19. TCRdb's table, derived via immunoSEQ multiplex PCR, lists solely in-frame clones and lacks some. The sample contains roughly 250,000 clones, about 80% of which appear only once. Sequencing input: peripheral blood. All receptors derive from a man aged 45-60 years with active or convalescent COVID-19.

The V and J genes are TRBV2 and TRBJ2-2; the D gene is possibly TRBD2 (5 bases). Germline loops: CDR1 SNHLY, CDR2 FYNNEI. The V end lost 6 bases, the J end lost 0 bases, and 20 bases lay between the germline ends. The CDR3 has 18 residues. CDR3 nucleotides: TGTGCCAGCAGGGAACCCCGGGGAGCAAGGACGAACACCGGGGAGCTGTTTTTT. Translating it yields CASREPRGARTNTGELFF.

The chain is built from TRBV3-1 (or the pseudogene TRBV3-2) and TRBJ1-2; no clear D. CDR3 length: 14 residues. Deletions cut 1 base from V and 4 bases from J, with 10 bases between. CDR1 and CDR2 (germline): LGHDT, YNNKEL (reference sequence). This chain's CDR3 is CASSQAGGIYGYTF. CDR3 nucleotide sequence: TGTGCCAGCAGCCAAGCGGGAGGGATCTATGGCTACACCTTC.

The CDR3: CASSLDRGQAYEQYF. DNA of the CDR3: TGTGCCAGCAGCTTAGACCGGGGACAGGCCTACGAGCAGTACTTC. The chain has TRBV11-1 and TRBJ2-7; 8 nucleotides agree with TRBD1. The germline V gene has CDR1 SGHAT and CDR2 FQDESV (reference sequence). This CDR3 has 15 residues. Trimming removed 1 base from V and 2 bases from J; junction bases left unmatched: 4.

This chain links TRBV7-2 with TRBJ2-7; 7 nucleotides align to TRBD2. Per germline, CDR1 SGHTA and CDR2 FQGNSA. The CDR3 covers 14 residues. V was clipped by 2 bases and J by 6 bases; unmatched bases: 7. CDR3 DNA: TGTGCCAGCAGCTTAAGACTAGCCCACGGCGAGCAGTACTTC. Encoded protein: CASSLRLAHGEQYF.

The CDR3 DNA follows: TGTGCCAGCACCTCTAGGCTCGACACTGAAGCTTTCTTT. This codes for CASTSRLDTEAFF. This rearrangement joins TRBV12-3 or TRBV12-4 to TRBJ1-1; D ambiguous. Trimming cost V 7 bases and J 3 bases, with 12 bases left between them. The length of the CDR3 is 13 residues.

The chain has TRBV29-1 and TRBJ2-1; 8 nucleotides line up with TRBD1. The CDR3 sequence is 13 residues long. With 4 bases clipped from V and 10 bases from J, the junction kept 9 bases outside the gene matches. CDR1 is SQVTM and CDR2 is ANQGSEA in the germline V gene. CDR3 region: CSVGVTGGREQFF. CDR3 nucleotides: TGCAGCGTTGGGGTTACAGGGGGTCGGGAGCAGTTCTTC.

The V gene is TRBV3-1 (or the pseudogene TRBV3-2), the J gene TRBJ2-7; 8 bases match TRBD1. Germline V gives CDR1 LGHDT, CDR2 YNNKEL (reference sequence). The CDR3 is made up of 15 amino acids. Trimming took 0 bases from V and 2 from J; bases not matched to a gene: 3. The CDR3 sequence: CASSQDRGQAYEQYF. The CDR3 DNA reads as TGTGCCAGCAGCCAAGATAGGGGACAGGCCTACGAGCAGTACTTC.

The chain carries TRBV6-2 or TRBV6-3 and TRBJ1-3; D ambiguous. The germline gives CDR1 MNHEY, CDR2 SVGEGT. The CDR3 contains 12 residues. V was clipped by 6 bases and J by 9 bases, with 12 bases between them. The CDR3 is CASSIKGGTIYF. The CDR3 DNA follows: TGTGCCAGCAGCATTAAAGGCGGCACCATATATTTT.

This clone was recorded a few times. The rearrangement uses TRBV9 and TRBJ2-5; TRBD2 matches at 8 bases. The V and J ends lost 0 bases and 4 bases, in that order; junction bases with no gene match: 8. The CDR3 loop spans 16 amino acids. The V gene's germline CDR1 is SGDLS and CDR2 YYNGEE. The CDR3 DNA follows: TGTGCCAGCAGCGTAGCTCCCACTAGCGGTGGAGAGACCCAGTACTTC. Translation: CASSVAPTSGGETQYF.

The rearrangement links TRBV7-2 to TRBJ2-2, with D uncertain. This CDR3 spans 12 amino acids. Trimming stripped 4 bases from V and 3 bases from J, with 3 bases between. The germline gives CDR1 SGHTA, CDR2 FQGNSA. CDR3 protein: CASSSYTGELFF. The CDR3 nucleotides are TGTGCCAGCAGCTCTTACACCGGGGAGCTGTTTTTT.

J is TRBJ2-7 and V is TRBV2; TRBD1 might be the D (5 bases). From germline, CDR1 is SNHLY and CDR2 FYNNEI. There are 13 residues in the CDR3. V was shortened by 2 bases and J by 4 bases, with 9 bases between the two germline ends. The CDR3 nucleotides are TGTGCCAGCAGTGAATCGACAGCGTACGAGCAGTACTTC. Translating it yields CASSESTAYEQYF.

This chain uses TRBV5-1 with TRBJ1-4; D remains ambiguous. The CDR3 has 15 amino acids. Germline-derived CDR1 and CDR2 are SGHRS and YFSETQ. V was cut by 1 base and J by 5 bases, with 12 bases left in between. The CDR3 DNA follows: TGCGCCAGCAGCTTGTTTGGTACTGTAAATGAAAAACTGTTTTTT. The encoded protein is CASSLFGTVNEKLFF.

This clone was detected only a few times. The chain couples TRBV6-2 or TRBV6-3 to TRBJ2-4, with a tentative D call TRBD2 (7 bases). The CDR3 runs to 19 residues. Germline CDR1 reads MNHEY; CDR2 reads SVGEGT. V gave up 0 bases and J gave up 0 bases, with 18 bases separating them. The DNA for the CDR3 is TGTGCCAGCAGTTACTCGGCGGGGGCCTCAACCCTAGCCAAAAACATTCAGTACTTC. Encoded protein: CASSYSAGASTLAKNIQYF.

The chain links TRBV10-3 to TRBJ1-1, with a tentative D call TRBD1 (5 bases). The CDR3 consists of 14 residues. Per germline, CDR1 ENHRY and CDR2 SYGVKD. The germline V and J ends were trimmed by 2 bases and 5 bases, with 12 bases remaining between them. CDR3 nucleotides: TGTGCCATCAGTGAGCCCCCAGGGTTGACTGAAGCTTTCTTT. It translates to CAISEPPGLTEAFF.

This clone was recorded only once. The chain links TRBV19 to TRBJ1-4, with 9 bases fitting TRBD1. CDR1 and CDR2 from the germline V gene are LNHDA and SQIVND (reference sequence). After removal of 7 bases from V and 13 bases from J, the junction contained 19 bases not matched to a gene. The CDR3 spans 16 residues. The CDR3 nucleotides read TGTGCCAGTACTCACCTTGCCGGGACAGGGAAAGGCGGACTGTTTTTT. Translated, it gives CASTHLAGTGKGGLFF.

The chain couples TRBV7-2 to TRBJ1-2, with TRBD1 identical over 7 bases. Trimming removed 7 bases from V and 1 base from J; junction bases left unmatched: 9. Germline-derived CDR1 and CDR2 are SGHTA and FQGNSA. The CDR3 totals 15 residues. CDR3 coding DNA: TGTGCCAGCACCCCCCGACAGGGAAATAACTATGGCTACACCTTC. It specifies CASTPRQGNNYGYTF.

The V call is TRBV6-6, the J call TRBJ1-2; maybe TRBD1 (6 bases). The germline V gene encodes CDR1 MNHNY and CDR2 SVGAGI (reference sequence). Trimming took 5 bases from V and 1 from J, leaving 23 bases between them. CDR3 length equals 18 residues. CDR3 protein: CASSQDSVDPFFNYGYTF. Here the CDR3 DNA reads TGTGCCAGCAGTCAGGACAGCGTCGATCCCTTTTTTAACTATGGCTACACCTTC.

The chain has TRBV5-4 and TRBJ2-7, with D possibly TRBD2 on 6 matching bases. CDR1 is SGHNT and CDR2 is YYREEE in the germline V gene (reference sequence). V lost 2 bases, J lost 5 bases, and 17 bases lay in between. This CDR3 contains 15 residues. DNA for the CDR3: TGTGCCAGCAGCTTAGGGCGGGGAATAGGGGACGAGCAGTACTTC. This translates into CASSLGRGIGDEQYF.